The 5 T cell receptor beta chains presented below share a single source sample, sequenced in a study of shared clonotypes between healthy human individuals. The assay was immunoSEQ multiplex PCR, and TCRdb's table has in-frame clones only and misses some. The table lists about 990,000 clones, about four fifths of them singletons. The sequencing sample was made of memory CD4+ T cells from PBMCs. Subset specified: CD45RA-negative fraction. The receptors here all came from a man between 18 and 29 years old in good health. Some clones in this sample may be carry-over from other donors' samples.

This chain joins TRBV9 and TRBJ2-1; no clear D. The germline gives CDR1 SGDLS, CDR2 YYNGEE. V was trimmed by 1 base and J by 8 bases, leaving 10 bases between them. This CDR3 contains 13 residues. The CDR3 sequence: CASSVWLVDEQFF. The CDR3 bases are TGTGCCAGCAGCGTATGGTTAGTCGATGAGCAGTTCTTC. Combining the CDR3 with reference TRBV9 and TRBJ2-1 gives the whole variable domain DSGVTQTPKHLITATGQRVTLRCSPRSGDLSVYWYQQSLDQGLQFLIQYYNGEERAKGNILERFSAQQFPDLHSELNLSSLELGDSALYFCASSVWLVDEQFFGPGTRLTVL.

This clone was picked up one time. The chain couples TRBV5-8 to TRBJ1-5, with D possibly being TRBD1 (6 bases). The CDR3 is 16 residues long. With 4 bases removed from V and 0 bases from J, the gap between germline ends came to 14 bases. Germline CDR1 SGHTS, CDR2 YDEGEE. CDR3 in amino acids: CASSTGTIYSNQPQHF. CDR3 bases: TGTGCCAGCAGCACCGGGACAATTTATAGCAATCAGCCCCAGCATTTT. The complete variable domain, with remaining parts taken from reference TRBV5-8 and TRBJ1-5, reads EAGVTQSPTHLIKTRGQQATLRCSPISGHTSVYWYQQALGLGLQFLLWYDEGEERNRGNFPPRFSGRQFPNYSSELNVNALELEDSALYLCASSTGTIYSNQPQHFGDGTRLSIL.

This CDR3 reads CASSLFGVGSYEQYF. The CDR3 DNA sequence: TGTGCCAGCAGCTTATTCGGGGTGGGCTCCTACGAGCAGTACTTC. The chain links TRBV13 to TRBJ2-7; possibly TRBD2 for D (5 bases). V was pared by 2 bases and J by 0 bases, with 11 bases between. The CDR3 is 15 amino acids. Germline assignment: CDR1 PRHDT and CDR2 FYEKMQ (reference sequence).

This chain links TRBV30 with TRBJ2-7; 12 bases are a match to TRBD2. The end of the DNA aligns better with TRBJ2-5, so the J call may be wrong. Germline V CDR1 and CDR2: GTSNPN, SVGIG (reference sequence). The CDR3 has 15 residues. The CDR3 sequence: CAWSVSGTSGETQYF. In DNA form, the CDR3 reads TGTGCCTGGAGTGTAAGTGGGACTAGCGGGGAGACCCAGTACTTC.

This clone was counted once. This chain joins TRBV5-1 and TRBJ2-5; D not certain. V was cut by 1 base and J by 1 base, with 5 bases left in between. The CDR3 extends over 13 amino acids. Per germline, CDR1 SGHRS and CDR2 YFSETQ. CDR3 sequence (DNA): TGCGCCAGCAGCTTGAGTACCCAAGAGACCCAGTACTTC. Its translation is CASSLSTQETQYF.